These T cell receptor beta chains were read from a single sample in a study of T cells in Graves' hyperthyroidism and ophthalmopathy. TCRdb called the multiplex PCR reads again in MiXCR, with one record for every CDR3 protein. The data contain 310,000 or so distinct CDR3 sequences, over 15% of them singletons. Sample: blood. These receptors came from a woman aged 60-70 years with Graves' ophthalmopathy. The CDR3 runs from the conserved cysteine through the conserved F or W. D genes are given only for firm matches. Clone size appears in some rows only: once, few, many, or a class for an expanded clone.

-	TRBJ2-2	few	TRBV7-9	TGTGCCAGCAGCTTAGATTTTCGCCCATCCCGCGGGGAGCTGTTTTTT	CASSLDFRPSRGELFF
-	TRBJ2-7	-	TRBV27	TGTGCCAGCGGCCTTGGGTCCCCCTACGAGCAGTACTTC	CASGLGSPYEQYF
-	TRBJ2-5	many	TRBV29-1	TGCAGCGTTCGTCAGCTTCAAGAGACCCAGTACTTC	CSVRQLQETQYF
TRBD1	TRBJ1-4	many	TRBV18	TGTGCCAGCTCACCGGACAGGGGGCCAGGTGAAAAACTGTTTTTT	CASSPDRGPGEKLFF
-	TRBJ2-3	-	TRBV12-3/TRBV12-4	TGTGCCAGCAGTCTTCCGGGACACTTCACAGATACGCAGTATTTT	CASSLPGHFTDTQYF
TRBD2	TRBJ2-5	-	TRBV20-1	TGCAGTGCTGACGCCGGGACTAGGATATCCTTGGAGACCCAGTACTTC	CSADAGTRISLETQYF
-	TRBJ1-1	many	TRBV12-3/TRBV12-4	TGTGCCAGCACCAAAGGGGGGTCGAACACTGAAGCTTTCTTT	CASTKGGSNTEAFF
-	TRBJ1-2	-	TRBV29-1	TGCAGCGTTGAGGATAGTGGCTACACCTTC	CSVEDSGYTF
TRBD1	TRBJ1-2	few	TRBV12-3/TRBV12-4	TGTGCCAGCAGCCCAAACAGGGGTTTAGACTATGGCTACACCTTC	CASSPNRGLDYGYTF
-	TRBJ2-7	many	TRBV7-2	TGTGCCAGCAGCTTTTCCAGGGCCTCCTACGAGCAGTACTTC	CASSFSRASYEQYF
-	TRBJ1-6	-	TRBV19	TGTGCCAGTATGAGGCAGCAGAATTCACCCCTCCACTTT	CASMRQQNSPLHF
-	TRBJ1-6	many	TRBV27	TGTGCCAGCAGCCCGGACAGCCGATATTCACCCCTCCACTTT	CASSPDSRYSPLHF
-	TRBJ2-7	many	TRBV3-1	TGTGCCAGCAGTCAATCCTACGAGCAGTACTTC	CASSQSYEQYF
-	TRBJ2-1	many	TRBV5-1	TGCGCCAGCAGCTTCTCGGCAAGCTCCTACAATGAGCAGTTCTTC	CASSFSASSYNEQFF
-	TRBJ1-5	few	TRBV19	TGTGCCAGTAGTATAGCCGGGGTATTAAATCGTCAGCCCCAGCATTTT	CASSIAGVLNRQPQHF
TRBD1	TRBJ1-1	many	TRBV10-3	TGTGCCATCAGTGTACAGGGGGGGAACACTGAAGCTTTCTTT	CAISVQGGNTEAFF
TRBD2	TRBJ2-7	many	TRBV29-1	TGCAGCGCGGCCCGCTGGACTAGGATTTCCTACGAGCAGTACTTC	CSAARWTRISYEQYF
-	TRBJ2-6	few	TRBV10-3	TGTGCCATCAAAAGCGTCTCTGGGGCCAACGTCCTGACTTTC	CAIKSVSGANVLTF
TRBD1	TRBJ1-2	many	TRBV7-2	TGTGCCAGCAGCTTAGGGGGACAGGGGGCCTATGGCTACACCTTC	CASSLGGQGAYGYTF
-	TRBJ2-7	many	TRBV7-2	TGTGCCAGCAGCTCACGTCAGGGGACCTACGAGCAGTACTTC	CASSSRQGTYEQYF
-	TRBJ1-5	-	TRBV7-2	TGTGCCAGCAGCCGCGGCGGCCCAGGACAGCCCCAGCATTTT	CASSRGGPGQPQHF
TRBD2	TRBJ2-1	many	TRBV6-1	TGTGCCAGTCAGCTTCGACTAGCGGGAGATGATGAGCAGTTCTTC	CASQLRLAGDDEQFF
-	TRBJ2-3	many	TRBV24-1	TGTGCCACCAGTGATTTGTTCTCGGACCAGAGAGGCACAGATACGCAGTATTTT	CATSDLFSDQRGTDTQYF
TRBD2	TRBJ2-3	many	TRBV28	TGTGCCAGCAGTTTTCGGCGGGAGGTCACAGATACGCAGTATTTT	CASSFRREVTDTQYF
TRBD1	TRBJ2-4	few	TRBV12-5	TGTGCTAGTTCCCCGAGACAGGGGACTCGTATTCAGTACTTC	CASSPRQGTRIQYF
TRBD1	TRBJ1-2	many	TRBV27	TGTGCCAGCAGTTTAGATTTCCGACAGGGCCAGTACTATGGCTACACCTTC	CASSLDFRQGQYYGYTF
-	TRBJ2-2	many	TRBV5-1	TGCGCCAGCCACGGGCAAATGGGCAACACCGGGGAGCTGTTTTTT	CASHGQMGNTGELFF
-	TRBJ1-1	many	TRBV5-1	TGCGCCAGCAGCATTGGGGGGGGCACTGAAGCTTTCTTT	CASSIGGGTEAFF
-	TRBJ2-5	few	TRBV5-5	TGTGCCAGCAGCCCACAGACAGGTGAAGAGACCCAGTACTTC	CASSPQTGEETQYF
TRBD2	TRBJ2-7	many	TRBV18	TGTGCCAGCTCATCAAACGGACTAGCGGGAGGCTACGAGCAGTACTTC	CASSSNGLAGGYEQYF
-	TRBJ1-5	many	TRBV20-1	TGCAGCGCAGACAGTAGCAATCAGCCCCAGCATTTT	CSADSSNQPQHF
-	TRBJ2-1	few	TRBV29-1	TGCAGCGTTGAGGAAGGGGCCGGGAGCTCCTACAATGAGCAGTTCTTC	CSVEEGAGSSYNEQFF
TRBD1	TRBJ2-5	-	TRBV19	TGTGCCAGTAGCGCCGGGACAGGGGAGACCCAGTACTTC	CASSAGTGETQYF
-	TRBJ2-2	few	TRBV5-6	TGTGCCAGCAGCTTGGGGTTCCTTAACACCGGGGAGCTGTTTTTT	CASSLGFLNTGELFF
-	TRBJ2-7	many	TRBV7-8	TGTGCCAGCAGCTTAGCCTCTAGACAGGTTGGCCCTTACGAGCAGTACTTC	CASSLASRQVGPYEQYF
-	TRBJ2-7	many	TRBV28	TGTGCCAGCAGTCAATCGAGCTCCTACGAGCAGTACTTC	CASSQSSSYEQYF
TRBD1	TRBJ2-7	many	TRBV18	TGTGCCAGCTCACTAGGGGGACAGGGGTCCTACGAGCAGTACTTC	CASSLGGQGSYEQYF
-	TRBJ1-4	-	TRBV5-6	TGTGCCAGCAGCTTGGGACAGTCATCAACTAATGAAAAACTGTTTTTT	CASSLGQSSTNEKLFF
TRBD1	TRBJ1-6	many	TRBV13	TGTGCCAGCAGCTTAGGCCTGAACAGGGGAAGTTCACCCCTCCACTTT	CASSLGLNRGSSPLHF
-	TRBJ2-2	few	TRBV29-1	TGCAGCGTTTCCCACGCCACCGGGGAGCTGTTTTTT	CSVSHATGELFF
TRBD1	TRBJ1-4	few	TRBV28	TGTGCCAGCATAAGGACAGGGGATGAAAAACTGTTTTTT	CASIRTGDEKLFF
TRBD1	TRBJ2-7	many	TRBV28	TGTGCCAGCAGCCGTCGCGGACAGGGGGCTGGCGAGCAGTACTTC	CASSRRGQGAGEQYF
-	TRBJ2-3	many	TRBV6-1	TGTGCCAGCGGGACATCTAGCACAGATACGCAGTATTTT	CASGTSSTDTQYF
-	TRBJ2-1	many	TRBV6-2/TRBV6-3	TGTGCCAGCAGTTACTCGAAGTCTGGAGGCCCGGTTAATGAGCAGTTCTTC	CASSYSKSGGPVNEQFF
-	TRBJ2-5	many	TRBV7-9	TGTGCCAGCAGCTTAGGCCTAATGTACCAAGAGACCCAGTACTTC	CASSLGLMYQETQYF
-	TRBJ2-5	few	TRBV15	TGTGCCACCGGAGGAGAGACCCAGTACTTC	CATGGETQYF
-	TRBJ2-5	-	TRBV5-1	TGCGCCAGCAGCTTGGGGTCCTCGGGGGAGACCCAGTACTTC	CASSLGSSGETQYF
-	TRBJ2-3	many	TRBV7-9	TGTGCCAGCAGCCCCGACTACAGGGTAAATACGCAGTATTTT	CASSPDYRVNTQYF
-	TRBJ1-1	-	TRBV7-3	TGTGCCAGCAGCTTAAGCGCAGGAGCCACTGAAGCTTTCTTT	CASSLSAGATEAFF
-	TRBJ1-3	-	TRBV5-5	TGTGCCAGCAGCTGGGCCGGGGGCTCCATCGGAAACACCATATATTTT	CASSWAGGSIGNTIYF
TRBD1	TRBJ2-1	many	TRBV11-2	TGTGCCAGCAGCGTTTCGACAGGGTTTAACAATGAGCAGTTCTTC	CASSVSTGFNNEQFF
-	TRBJ2-1	many	TRBV2	TGTGCCAGCAGTGAATCCTTGTACAATGAGCAGTTCTTC	CASSESLYNEQFF
-	TRBJ1-1	many	TRBV5-1	TGCGCCAGCAGCTCGTCAGCTGAAGCTTTCTTT	CASSSSAEAFF
-	TRBJ2-2	few	TRBV3-1	TGTGCCAGCAGCCAGGTTCAGAATACCGGGGAGCTGTTTTTT	CASSQVQNTGELFF
-	TRBJ2-3	-	TRBV6-1	TGTGCCAGCAGTAAGAAGGACCGGGACGTATTCACAGATACGCAGTATTTT	CASSKKDRDVFTDTQYF